This TCR beta chain was observed in a study of blood T cell repertoires in COVID-19. The assay was immunoSEQ multiplex PCR, and TCRdb's table has in-frame clones only and misses some. The sample has around 140,000 clones; roughly 90% are singletons. Germline V gives CDR1 LNHDA, CDR2 SQIVND (reference sequence). V dropped 6 bases and J dropped 0; count of bases not matched to a gene: 6. The CDR3 runs 15 residues. The specimen was peripheral blood. V gene TRBV19 combines with J gene TRBJ2-7, with 9 bases fitting TRBD2. This TCR was sampled from a woman aged 45-59 years with acute or convalescent COVID-19. CDR3 residues: CASRLNSGSSYEQYF. The CDR3 bases are TGTGCCAGTAGACTCAATAGCGGGAGCTCCTACGAGCAGTACTTC.